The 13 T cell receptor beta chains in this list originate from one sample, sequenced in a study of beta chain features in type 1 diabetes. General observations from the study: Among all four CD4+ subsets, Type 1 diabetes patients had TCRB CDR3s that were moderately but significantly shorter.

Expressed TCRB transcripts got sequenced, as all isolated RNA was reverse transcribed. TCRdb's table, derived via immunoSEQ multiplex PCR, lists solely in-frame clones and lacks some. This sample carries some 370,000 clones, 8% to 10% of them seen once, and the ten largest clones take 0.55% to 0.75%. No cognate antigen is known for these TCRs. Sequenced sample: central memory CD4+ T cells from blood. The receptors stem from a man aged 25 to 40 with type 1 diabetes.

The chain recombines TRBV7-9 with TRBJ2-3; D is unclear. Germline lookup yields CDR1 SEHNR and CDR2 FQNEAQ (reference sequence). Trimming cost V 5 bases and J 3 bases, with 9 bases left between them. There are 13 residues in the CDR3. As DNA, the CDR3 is TGTGCCAGCAGCCCCCTCCGGACAGATACGCAGTATTTT. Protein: CASSPLRTDTQYF.

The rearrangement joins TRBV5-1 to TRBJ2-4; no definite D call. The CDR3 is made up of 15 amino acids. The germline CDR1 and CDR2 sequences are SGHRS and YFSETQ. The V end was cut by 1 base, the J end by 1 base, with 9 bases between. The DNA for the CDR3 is TGCGCCAGCAGCTTGTCTCTGGGGGCCAAAAACATTCAGTACTTC. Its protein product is CASSLSLGAKNIQYF.

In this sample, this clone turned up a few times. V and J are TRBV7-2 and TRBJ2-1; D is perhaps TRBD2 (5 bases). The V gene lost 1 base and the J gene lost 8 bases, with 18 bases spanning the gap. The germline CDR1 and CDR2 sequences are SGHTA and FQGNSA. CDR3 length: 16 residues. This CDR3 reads CASSLDVRSGIDEQFF. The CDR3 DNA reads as TGTGCCAGCAGCTTAGATGTACGATCCGGGATTGATGAGCAGTTCTTC.

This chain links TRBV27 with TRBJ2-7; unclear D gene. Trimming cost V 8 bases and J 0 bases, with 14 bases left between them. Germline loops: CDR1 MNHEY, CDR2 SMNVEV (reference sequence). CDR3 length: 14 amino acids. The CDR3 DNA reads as TGTGCCAGCCTTCCAGCTTACAGCTCCTACGAGCAGTACTTC. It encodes CASLPAYSSYEQYF.

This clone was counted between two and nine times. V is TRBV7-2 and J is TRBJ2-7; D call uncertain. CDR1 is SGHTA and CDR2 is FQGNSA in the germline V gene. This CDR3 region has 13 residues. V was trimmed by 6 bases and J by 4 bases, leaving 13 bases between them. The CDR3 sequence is CASSNSVLYEQYF. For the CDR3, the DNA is TGTGCCAGCAGTAACTCGGTGTTGTACGAGCAGTACTTC.

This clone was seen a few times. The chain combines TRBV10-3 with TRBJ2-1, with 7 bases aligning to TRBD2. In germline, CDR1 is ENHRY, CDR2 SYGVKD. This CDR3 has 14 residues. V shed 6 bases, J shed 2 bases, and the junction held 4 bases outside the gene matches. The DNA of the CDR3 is TGTGCCATCAGCCCTAGCGGAGCCTACAATGAGCAGTTCTTC. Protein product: CAISPSGAYNEQFF.

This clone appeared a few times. CDR3 coding DNA: TGTGCCAGCACAGGGGAGATTAGTTCACCCCTCCACTTT. Its translation is CASTGEISSPLHF. The V call is TRBV2, the J call TRBJ1-6; D might be TRBD1 (6 bases). Germline V gene sequence: CDR1 SNHLY, CDR2 FYNNEI. The CDR3 length is 13 residues. V lost 7 bases, J lost 9 bases, and 13 bases lay in between.

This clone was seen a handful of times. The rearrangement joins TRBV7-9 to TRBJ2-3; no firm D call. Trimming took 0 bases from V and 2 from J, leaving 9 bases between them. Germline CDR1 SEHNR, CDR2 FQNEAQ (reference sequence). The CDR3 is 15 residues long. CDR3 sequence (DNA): TGTGCCAGCAGCTTAGCAACGCCAGCCACAGATACGCAGTATTTT. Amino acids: CASSLATPATDTQYF.

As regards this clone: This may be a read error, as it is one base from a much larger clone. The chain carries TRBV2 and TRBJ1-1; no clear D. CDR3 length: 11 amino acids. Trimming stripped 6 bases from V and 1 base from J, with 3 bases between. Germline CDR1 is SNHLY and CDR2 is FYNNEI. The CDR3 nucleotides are TGTGCCAGCAGGGGGAACACTGAAGCTTTCTTT. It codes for CASRGNTEAFF. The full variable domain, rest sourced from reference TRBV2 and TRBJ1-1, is EPEVTQTPSHQVTQMGQEVILRCVPISNHLYFYWYRQILGQKVEFLVSFYNNEISEKSEIFDDQFSVERPDGSNFTLKIRSTKLEDSAMYFCASRGNTEAFFGQGTRLTVV.

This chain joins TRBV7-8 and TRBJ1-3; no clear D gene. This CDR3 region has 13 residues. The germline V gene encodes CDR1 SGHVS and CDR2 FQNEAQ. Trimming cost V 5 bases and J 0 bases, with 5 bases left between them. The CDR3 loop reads CASSPGSGNTIYF. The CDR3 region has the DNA TGTGCCAGCAGCCCCGGCTCTGGAAACACCATATATTTT.

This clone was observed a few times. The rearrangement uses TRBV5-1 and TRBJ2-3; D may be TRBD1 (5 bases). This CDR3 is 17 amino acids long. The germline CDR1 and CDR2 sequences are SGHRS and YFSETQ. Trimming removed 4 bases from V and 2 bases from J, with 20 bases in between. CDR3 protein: CASSPTLNRFTTDTQYF. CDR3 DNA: TGCGCCAGCAGCCCCACACTCAACAGGTTTACCACAGATACGCAGTATTTT.

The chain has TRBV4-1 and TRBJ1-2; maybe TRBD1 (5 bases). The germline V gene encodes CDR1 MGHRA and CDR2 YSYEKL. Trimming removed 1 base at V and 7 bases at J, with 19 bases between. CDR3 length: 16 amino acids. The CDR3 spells CASSQAGILGEGGYTF. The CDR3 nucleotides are TGCGCCAGCAGCCAAGCGGGGATCCTGGGGGAAGGTGGCTACACCTTC.

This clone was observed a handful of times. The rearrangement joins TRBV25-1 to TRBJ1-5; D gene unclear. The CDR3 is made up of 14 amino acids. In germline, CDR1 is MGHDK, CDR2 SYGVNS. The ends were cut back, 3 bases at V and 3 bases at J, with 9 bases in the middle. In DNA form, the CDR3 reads TGTGCCAGCAGTGACCAGACATTCAATCAGCCCCAGCATTTT. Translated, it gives CASSDQTFNQPQHF.